This is a list of T cell receptor beta chains from one sample in a study of control samples from healthy donors and cancer patients. The repertoire was sequenced with immunoSEQ multiplex PCR; TCRdb's copy has only in-frame clones and lacks some. This table has 100,000 to 150,000 clones, roughly 87% appearing once. The sample comprised blood. The receptors shown here come from a man younger than 35 in good health. The CDR3 runs from the conserved cysteine through the conserved F or W. The order of the fields is J gene, V gene, clone size, D gene, CDR3 DNA, CDR3 protein. D genes are given only for firm matches. Size tells how often a clone was seen (once, few, many) or the class of an expanded clone, and some rows leave it out.

TRBJ2-3 | TRBV5-1 | . | TRBD2 | TGCGCCAGCAGCTGGGAGGCTAGCGGGAGAGACACAGATACGCAGTATTTT | CASSWEASGRDTDTQYF
TRBJ1-1 | TRBV7-6 | . | TRBD1 | TGTGCCAGCAGCCCGGGACAGGGGAGTTGGAGCACTGAAGCTTTCTTT | CASSPGQGSWSTEAFF
TRBJ1-1 | TRBV30 | . | . | TGTGCCTGCTCAAGGGGGGTTAACACTGAAGCTTTCTTT | CACSRGVNTEAFF
TRBJ1-1 | TRBV6-5 | . | . | TGTGCCAGCAGATACTCCCCGGACAGTCTCCTCGAAGCTTTCTTT | CASRYSPDSLLEAFF
TRBJ2-5 | TRBV18 | . | . | TGTGCCAGCTCACCTCGGACAAACCAAGAGACCCAGTACTTC | CASSPRTNQETQYF
TRBJ1-2 | TRBV27 | . | TRBD1 | TGTGCCAGCAGCCTAGACAGGGGGCAAGGTGGCTACACCTTC | CASSLDRGQGGYTF
TRBJ1-2 | TRBV28 | . | TRBD1 | TGTGCCAGTCAACAGGGGGCGCTTGGCTACACCTTC | CASQQGALGYTF
TRBJ1-2 | TRBV2 | once | . | TGTGCCAGCGTCTCGGATGGCTACACCTTC | CASVSDGYTF
TRBJ2-1 | TRBV7-3 | . | . | TGTGCCAGCAGCCGGCTAGCGTACTCCTACAATGAGCAGTTCTTC | CASSRLAYSYNEQFF
TRBJ1-1 | TRBV14 | . | . | TGTGCCAGCAGCCAAGAGTCTCGGGGGTACACTGAAGCTTTCTTT | CASSQESRGYTEAFF
TRBJ1-2 | TRBV7-2 | . | . | TGTGCCAGCACCGAAGGACTGGGGGGTGGCTACACCTTC | CASTEGLGGGYTF
TRBJ2-3 | TRBV10-3 | . | TRBD2 | TGTGCCATCAGTGACCCCCCGGGAGGGCCAGATACGCAGTATTTT | CAISDPPGGPDTQYF
TRBJ1-2 | TRBV10-1 | . | . | TGCGCCAGCAGTGCCGGGAGAACCTATGGCTACACCTTC | CASSAGRTYGYTF
TRBJ1-1 | TRBV25-1 | . | TRBD1 | TGTGCCAGCAGTGTCGGGAACAGGGGTACTGAAGCTTTCTTT | CASSVGNRGTEAFF
TRBJ2-7 | TRBV28 | . | TRBD1 | TGTGCCAGCAGCCTGACAGGGGGTCGCTACGAGCAGTACTTC | CASSLTGGRYEQYF
TRBJ1-1 | TRBV6-2/TRBV6-3 | . | . | TGTGCCAGCAGTTACGGGACGGGAAAGACTGAAGCTTTCTTT | CASSYGTGKTEAFF
TRBJ2-5 | TRBV7-2 | . | . | TGTGCCAGCAGCGTAAGACTAGTTGGAGGCGAGACCCAGTACTTC | CASSVRLVGGETQYF
TRBJ2-7 | TRBV7-3 | . | TRBD1 | TGTGCCAGCAGCTCGACAGGGGCCTACGAGCAGTACTTC | CASSSTGAYEQYF
TRBJ1-1 | TRBV5-1 | . | . | TGCGCCAGCAGCTACCTGACAGGCTCGAACACTGAAGCTTTCTTT | CASSYLTGSNTEAFF
TRBJ1-1 | TRBV6-5 | . | . | TGTGCCAGCAGTTACTCGAGGCAGAACACTGAAGCTTTCTTT | CASSYSRQNTEAFF
TRBJ1-6 | TRBV2 | . | . | TGTGCCAGCACCGAGGAGGGCAGCTCGAATTCACCCCTCCACTTT | CASTEEGSSNSPLHF
TRBJ1-1 | TRBV19 | . | . | TGTGCCAGTGAGGATGGGGGCACTGAAGCTTTCTTT | CASEDGGTEAFF
TRBJ1-2 | TRBV27 | . | . | TGTGCCAGCAGTTCAGGGCCTAACTATGGCTACACCTTC | CASSSGPNYGYTF
TRBJ2-3 | TRBV27 | . | TRBD2 | TGTGCCAGCAGCGTCAAAAGCGGGAGGGCGGGAGATACGCAGTATTTT | CASSVKSGRAGDTQYF
TRBJ1-5 | TRBV27 | . | . | TGTGCCAGCAGTTTAATGAGTCCTTATCAGCCCCAGCATTTT | CASSLMSPYQPQHF
TRBJ2-3 | TRBV10-3 | . | TRBD2 | TGTGCCATCAGTACGCCTAGCGGGAGTGGAACAGATACGCAGTATTTT | CAISTPSGSGTDTQYF
TRBJ1-1 | TRBV29-1 | once | . | TGCAGCGTTTGCAGGGGAATGAACACTGAAGCTTTCTTT | CSVCRGMNTEAFF
TRBJ2-3 | TRBV28 | . | . | TGTGCCAGCAGTCCTCAGGCAGATTACACAGATACGCAGTATTTT | CASSPQADYTDTQYF
TRBJ1-5 | TRBV19 | . | . | TGTGCCAGTAGTATCGGAACCCGGAATCAGCCCCAGCATTTT | CASSIGTRNQPQHF
TRBJ2-7 | TRBV5-1 | once | . | TGCGCCAGCAGCTTGTTAGGCTACGAGCAGTACTTC | CASSLLGYEQYF
TRBJ2-7 | TRBV7-9 | once | . | TGTGCCAGCAGCCTAGGATCCTACGAGCAGTACTTC | CASSLGSYEQYF
TRBJ2-2 | TRBV7-2 | . | . | TGTGCCAGCAGCTTAGTTCGGGACGCAGCGATTGAGCTGTTTTTT | CASSLVRDAAIELFF
TRBJ1-1 | TRBV10-3 | few | . | TGTGCCATCACCGAGGTGGGGGACACTGAAGCTTTCTTT | CAITEVGDTEAFF
TRBJ1-2 | TRBV10-3 | . | . | TGTGCCATCAGCAGTGATTTCTATGGCTACACCTTC | CAISSDFYGYTF
TRBJ1-4 | TRBV24-1 | few | . | TGTGCCACCAGTGATTCTACAGGGAGAGAAAAACTGTTTTTT | CATSDSTGREKLFF
TRBJ2-7 | TRBV6-6 | . | TRBD1 | TGTGCCAGCAGTCACCTACAGGGGACCTCCTACGAGCAGTACTTC | CASSHLQGTSYEQYF
TRBJ2-7 | TRBV29-1 | few | . | TGCAGCGTTGAGTCCGGGCACGAGCAGTACTTC | CSVESGHEQYF
TRBJ2-1 | TRBV6-4 | . | TRBD2 | TGTGCCAGCAAGGCGACTAGCGCCTACAATGAGCAGTTCTTC | CASKATSAYNEQFF
TRBJ2-7 | TRBV6-2/TRBV6-3 | . | . | TGTGCCAGCAGTTACTCGGACCGGGCGTACTCCTACGAGCAGTACTTC | CASSYSDRAYSYEQYF
TRBJ2-5 | TRBV30 | . | . | TGTGCCTGGAGTGTAGGGCCTGTCCAAGAGACCCAGTACTTC | CAWSVGPVQETQYF
TRBJ2-1 | TRBV11-3 | . | TRBD2 | TGTGCCAGCAGCTTCACTAGCGGGAGTGAGTATGAGCAGTTCTTC | CASSFTSGSEYEQFF
TRBJ1-5 | TRBV3-1/TRBV3-2 | . | TRBD1 | TGTGCCAGCAGCCAAGTAGGGGGCGAATCCCAGCATTTT | CASSQVGGESQHF
TRBJ2-1 | TRBV6-2/TRBV6-3 | once | . | TGTGCCAGCAGCCGAACGGAGGATGAGCAGTTCTTC | CASSRTEDEQFF
TRBJ2-2 | TRBV2 | . | TRBD2 | TGTGCCAGCAGTGAGACAGGGACTAGCAGGGGGGAGCTGTTTTTT | CASSETGTSRGELFF
TRBJ1-1 | TRBV6-1 | . | . | TGTGCCAGCAGTGGAGCGGTAAGGGGCGAAGCTTTCTTT | CASSGAVRGEAFF
TRBJ1-1 | TRBV27 | . | . | TGTGCCAGCAGTCCTCTTGGGATGGCAGATCTTAACACTGAAGCTTTCTTT | CASSPLGMADLNTEAFF
TRBJ1-1 | TRBV11-2 | once | . | TGTGCCAGCAGCTTGCGGGGGGGGACTGAAGCTTTCTTT | CASSLRGGTEAFF
TRBJ2-1 | TRBV7-9 | . | TRBD2 | TGTGCCAGCAGCCCGACTAGCGGGAGAACTACTGAGCAGTTCTTC | CASSPTSGRTTEQFF
TRBJ1-3 | TRBV14 | . | . | TGTGCCAGCAGCCAAGATCTTCCATCTGGAAACACCATATATTTT | CASSQDLPSGNTIYF
TRBJ2-3 | TRBV27 | . | TRBD2 | TGTGCCAGCAGTTTAGACGAGGGGAGGGGAGATACGCAGTATTTT | CASSLDEGRGDTQYF